This T cell receptor beta chain is drawn from a study of CD8+ T cells in alopecia areata listed by TCRdb under 2018. About the full investigation: The treated patients, all with moderate-to-severe alopecia areata, were enrolled in an open-label pilot trial of oral tofacitinib given at 5 to 10 mg twice daily. Patients received tofacitinib for 6 to 18 months and were then followed off drug for 6 months to check for delayed response and recurrence. High-throughput TCRbeta sequencing was used to examine T cell clonal expansion in alopecia areata in both the C3H/HeJ mouse model and human patients. Scalp tissue and sorted CD4+ and CD8+ peripheral blood T cells from patchy and totalis/universalis alopecia areata patients and from healthy controls were covered by human TCRbeta sequencing. Tofacitinib-treated patients had biopsies at baseline and at 4 and 24 weeks of treatment, with a later scalp biopsy in several patients. Scalp clonality was compared across normal scalp (n=4), patchy alopecia areata scalp (n=8), and alopecia totalis/universalis scalp (n=8). RNA came from the PAXgene miRNA kit for fixed scalp, the miRNeasy kit for PBMCs, and the RNeasy kit for mouse skin. TCRbeta CDR3 regions were amplified by immunoSEQ multiplex PCR with 35 Vbeta forward and 13 Jbeta reverse primers. What the work shows at the level of the full study, not this receptor alone: Compared with normal scalp, lesional scalp had higher clonality and more expanded CD8+ clones, particularly in alopecia totalis/universalis, a pattern that suggests antigenic drive. Resident alphabeta T cells in normal human skin are also sequenced, complicating scalp TCR repertoire analysis, unlike mouse skin dominated by gammadelta T cells. Compared with mice, TCR sequences shared between patients were less clear, possibly partly because of HLA diversity across the patient population.

On this clone: Its antigen has not been determined. No much larger clone is present one base from it, and per-base qualities are unavailable.

Libraries were prepared through the immunoSEQ multiplex PCR assay. To provide template for TCR sequencing, every sample had RNA extracted and reverse transcribed into cDNA. SuperScript III was used to make first-strand cDNA, primed with a 2:1 mix of oligo-dT and random hexamers. Amplification bias was assessed with a synthetic immune receptor repertoire, and residual bias was removed computationally. The study's processing was this. After raw reads were preprocessed to remove errors, the CDR3 was defined following IMGT conventions as running from the conserved cysteine to phenylalanine. Clonality was computed by normalizing Shannon entropy by log2 of the number of productive unique TCRs and subtracting the result from 1. Whether scalp clones were CD4 or CD8 was inferred by matching scalp TCRbeta sequences against CD4 and CD8 repertoires sorted from blood. TCRdb re-hosts the immuneACCESS table, in-frame sequences only. Its copies lack some clones; in the studies checked, an unresolved V gene accounts for under half of them, and the cause for the rest is not known. From that table come the V and J calls and clone size; the DNA was used to work out D and trimming. This sample has 20,000 or so clones in its table, and less than 70% of those were observed once. Around 5.6% of the sample lies in the top ten.

Sequences SGHNT (CDR1) and YYREEE (CDR2) are obtained from the germline V gene (reference sequence). The CDR3 holds 14 amino acids from the cysteine to the phenylalanine. Only the CDR3 DNA stays, 42 bases, in frame from base 1. V was cut back by 7 bases and J by 12 bases, leaving a gap of 23 bases between them. The time point label here, explained by the study, means: baseline before oral tofacitinib. From alopecia areata patients, peripheral blood was collected along with lesional scalp punch biopsies. Scalp biopsies from humans were placed right away in PAXgene tissue containers for fixation. Sequencing used skin, obtained at week 0. This chain joins TRBV5-4 to TRBJ2-1; TRBD2 is a weak D gene call, 6 bases matching. The receptor was isolated from a human donor with alopecia areata. The DNA is TGTGCCAGCCGCCTTCTGTCCGGTGGGGGAGGGCAGTTCTTC. It encodes CASRLLSGGGGQFF.